What follows are 18 T cell receptor beta chains derived from one specimen sequenced in a study of T-cell memory formation after mild COVID-19. TCRdb re-called the 5' RACE reads through MiXCR, storing one row per CDR3 protein. The data show around 130,000 distinct CDR3 sequences, 17% seen once. Material for sequencing was PBMCs or a T cell subset sorted from them (not recorded which). All receptors derive from a young man who had mild COVID-19 (a few samples of this study predate the infection). Cell type and time point are not known.

This clonotype was observed a handful of times. The chain links TRBV5-6 to TRBJ2-7; 11 nucleotides align to TRBD1. J was trimmed by 4 bases and V by 4 bases; bases with no gene match: 7. Germline CDR1 reads SGHDT; CDR2 reads YYEEEE. The CDR3 is 15 amino acids. The CDR3 reads CASSPLGQGAYEQYV. For the CDR3, the DNA is TGTGCCAGCAGCCCCCTCGGACAGGGGGCGTACGAGCAGTACGTC.

The chain employs TRBV12-3 or TRBV12-4 and TRBJ1-5; D unresolved. This CDR3 is 12 amino acids long. The germline V and J ends were trimmed by 3 bases and 7 bases, with 7 bases remaining between them. The CDR3 here is CASSFRRQPQHF. The CDR3 DNA sequence: TGTGCCAGCAGTTTCAGGAGACAGCCCCAGCATTTT.

This clonotype was recorded many times. The chain uses TRBV5-4 and TRBJ1-2; the D is unclear. With 4 bases removed from V and 8 bases from J, the gap between germline ends came to 18 bases. From germline, CDR1 is SGHNT and CDR2 YYREEE (reference sequence). The CDR3 loop spans 14 amino acids. CDR3 sequence: CASSIREAAGGYTF. As DNA, the CDR3 is TGTGCCAGCAGCATCCGAGAGGCCGCCGGGGGCTACACCTTC.

At least ten counts were recorded for this clonotype. The rearrangement joins TRBV24-1 to TRBJ2-7; D is unclear. This CDR3 has 12 residues. Germline V gives CDR1 KGHDR, CDR2 SFDVKD. Trimming left V 9 bases short and J 3 bases short, with 11 bases between. The CDR3 bases are TGTGCCACCCTGCGGCCGCTCTACGAGCAGTACTTC. This codes for CATLRPLYEQYF.

This clonotype was seen more than once but under ten times. The chain is built from TRBV6-6 and TRBJ2-3, with D perhaps matching TRBD1 (6 bases). CDR1 MNHNY and CDR2 SVGAGI come from the germline V gene (reference sequence). The germline V and J ends were trimmed by 2 bases and 4 bases, with 19 bases remaining between them. The CDR3 loop spans 17 amino acids. The CDR3 region has the DNA TGTGCCAGCAGTTACCCGAGGTCCGCCAGGGGAGCAGATACGCAGTATTTT. This encodes CASSYPRSARGADTQYF.

This clonotype was picked up a small number of times. J is TRBJ2-7 and V is TRBV6-7; tentative D call: TRBD2 (6 bases). TRBV6-7 is placed among ORFs of uncertain function. CDR3 length: 13 residues. CDR3 residues: CATRYFLGTAFYV. Written as DNA, the CDR3 is TGTGCCACCCGTTACTTCCTTGGGACTGCCTTTTATGTC.

In its sample, this clonotype was seen many times. The chain combines TRBV20-1 with TRBJ2-3; 8 bases match TRBD2. V was clipped by 5 bases and J by 4 bases; unmatched bases: 11. Germline CDR1 reads DFQATT; CDR2 reads SNEGSKA (reference sequence). The CDR3 covers 15 residues. DNA of the CDR3: TGCAGTGCTGGGGGGACTAGTACGGTAGCAGATACGCAGTATTTT. Protein product: CSAGGTSTVADTQYF.

In its sample, this clonotype was seen a few times. This chain connects TRBV5-1 to TRBJ2-3, with D hard to call. Germline V lookup: CDR1 SGHRS, CDR2 YFSETQ. This CDR3 spans 14 amino acids. The V end lost 2 bases, the J end lost 1 base, and 8 bases lay between the germline ends. The CDR3 DNA reads TGCGCCAGCAGCTTTGACGGTCGCACAGATACGCAGTATTTT. Its protein product is CASSFDGRTDTQYF.

The CDR3 nucleotides read TGTGCCAGCAGATCGGGTCCCGTACTGTCGGATACGCAGTATTTT. Its protein product is CASRSGPVLSDTQYF. The J gene is TRBJ2-3, the V gene TRBV5-8; D not resolved. Germline V gene lookup returns CDR1 SGHTS and CDR2 YDEGEE. The germline V and J ends were trimmed by 5 bases and 6 bases, with 19 bases remaining between them. The CDR3 is 15 amino acids.

The rearrangement links TRBV10-1 to TRBJ1-1, with D uncertain. The CDR3 contains 12 residues. V lost 2 bases, J lost 3 bases, and 4 bases lay in between. Looked up from germline, CDR1 is WNHNN and CDR2 is SYGVQD (reference sequence). The CDR3 DNA follows: TGCGCCAGCAGTGAGAGACACACTGAAGCTTTCTTT. This gives the protein CASSERHTEAFF.

The chain employs TRBV5-1 and TRBJ1-3; a possible D gene is TRBD1 (5 bases). In germline, CDR1 is SGHRS, CDR2 YFSETQ. Trimming stripped 0 bases from V and 0 bases from J, with 10 bases between. The CDR3 loop spans 16 amino acids. CDR3 DNA: TGCGCCAGCAGCTTGGTCCCGGGGACCTCTGGAAACACCATATATTTT. As protein: CASSLVPGTSGNTIYF.

In its sample, this clonotype was seen a few times. This chain joins TRBV20-1 and TRBJ1-1, with D possibly matching TRBD1 (5 bases). Germline CDR1 DFQATT, CDR2 SNEGSKA (reference sequence). Trimming left V 4 bases short and J 7 bases short, with 13 bases between. CDR3 length equals 12 residues. DNA of the CDR3: TGCAGTGCTACGGACACCCCTTTTGAAGCTTTCTTT. Encoded protein: CSATDTPFEAFF.

The genes are TRBV7-2 and TRBJ1-3; D remains unclear. V gave up 1 base and J gave up 7 bases, with 11 bases separating them. The CDR3 loop spans 14 amino acids. Germline assignment: CDR1 SGHTA and CDR2 FQGNSA. DNA for the CDR3: TGTGCCAGCAGCTTAGGGCGAAGTCAGAACACCATATATTTT. Translated, it gives CASSLGRSQNTIYF. Together with reference TRBV7-2 and TRBJ1-3, the CDR3 gives the full variable domain: GAGVSQSPSNKVTEKGKDVELRCDPISGHTALYWYRQSLGQGLEFLIYFQGNSAPDKSGLPSDRFSAERTGGSVSTLTIQRTQQEDSAVYLCASSLGRSQNTIYFGEGSWLTVV.

This clonotype was counted between two and nine times. The chain is built from TRBV28 and TRBJ1-1, with 7 positions matching TRBD1. Germline assignment: CDR1 MDHEN and CDR2 SYDVKM. The CDR3 extends over 14 amino acids. V lost 6 bases and J lost 1; bases outside the gene matches: 5. CDR3 in amino acids: CASRLGQQNTEAFF. CDR3 coding DNA: TGTGCCAGCAGACTGGGACAGCAGAACACTGAAGCTTTCTTT.

This clonotype was seen a few times. The chain links TRBV28 to TRBJ2-3; no firm D call. The CDR3 covers 14 residues. Germline V CDR1 and CDR2: MDHEN, SYDVKM. Trimming stripped 3 bases from V and 0 bases from J, with 7 bases between. In DNA form, the CDR3 reads TGTGCCAGCAGTTTCGAGGCTAGCACAGATACGCAGTATTTT. It specifies CASSFEASTDTQYF.

This chain uses TRBV7-2 with TRBJ1-1; 9 nucleotides agree with TRBD1. The V and J ends lost 1 base and 5 bases, in that order; junction bases with no gene match: 2. The CDR3 spans 14 residues. In germline, CDR1 is SGHTA, CDR2 FQGNSA. The CDR3 DNA follows: TGTGCCAGCAGCTTAGGGGGACAGGGAACTGAAGCTTTCTTT. As protein: CASSLGGQGTEAFF.

The chain employs TRBV5-1 and TRBJ1-3; perhaps TRBD1 as D (5 bases). Trimming removed 4 bases from V and 1 base from J, with 12 bases in between. CDR1 and CDR2 from the germline V gene are SGHRS and YFSETQ. The CDR3 contains 15 residues. As DNA, the CDR3 is TGCGCCAGCAGCCGGGACGGCACTTCTGGAAACACCATATATTTT. Its translation: CASSRDGTSGNTIYF.

This clonotype has ten or more counts. The V gene is TRBV4-3, the J gene TRBJ2-2; D tentatively fits TRBD1 or TRBD2 (6 bases each). Germline V gives CDR1 LGHNA, CDR2 YSLEER. The CDR3 runs to 18 residues. Trimming removed 0 bases from V and 2 bases from J, with 16 bases in between. The CDR3 DNA reads as TGCGCCAGCAGCCAAGAACCCCCCGGGGGCATAAACACCGGGGAGCTGTTTTTT. Its translation is CASSQEPPGGINTGELFF.